This T cell receptor (beta chain) was identified in a study of shared clonotypes between healthy human individuals. Overall study context: A couple of women and a few men aged 18 to 49 served as donors.

Recent acute infections and vaccinations were absent in the healthy HIV-negative adult donors. Unsorted PBMC samples were amplified in replicate PCRs containing roughly 300 ng DNA, tens of thousands of T cell genomes. The sequencing of unsorted PBMC DNA took place on ten immunoSEQ deep assay plates. Profiled with immunoSEQ multiplex PCR; TCRdb holds only in-frame clones, not every one. The data show over 400,000 clones, about 72% seen once. Germline CDR1 and CDR2: MDHEN and SYDVKM. This CDR3 is built from 15 residues. V lost 2 bases and J 0 bases, leaving 7 bases between the germline ends. Material: PBMCs. The receptor comes from a woman aged 40 to 50 in good health. Some clones in this sample may be carry-over from other donors' samples. This sequence joins TRBV28 and TRBJ2-2; no clear D. For the CDR3, the DNA is TGTGCCAGCAGTTTAACGGATACGAACACCGGGGAGCTGTTTTTT. As protein: CASSLTDTNTGELFF.